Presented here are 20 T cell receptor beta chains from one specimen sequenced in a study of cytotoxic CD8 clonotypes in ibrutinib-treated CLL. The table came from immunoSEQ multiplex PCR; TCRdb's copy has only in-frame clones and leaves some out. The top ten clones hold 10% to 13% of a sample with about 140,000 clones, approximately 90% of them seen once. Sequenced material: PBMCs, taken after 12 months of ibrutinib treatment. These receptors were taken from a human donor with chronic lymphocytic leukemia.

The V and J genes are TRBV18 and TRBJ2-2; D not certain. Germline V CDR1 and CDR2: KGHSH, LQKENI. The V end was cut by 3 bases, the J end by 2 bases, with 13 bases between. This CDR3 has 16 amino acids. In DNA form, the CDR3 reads TGTGCCAGCTCACCGCCCCTGTTAATTAACACCGGGGAGCTGTTTTTT. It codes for CASSPPLLINTGELFF.

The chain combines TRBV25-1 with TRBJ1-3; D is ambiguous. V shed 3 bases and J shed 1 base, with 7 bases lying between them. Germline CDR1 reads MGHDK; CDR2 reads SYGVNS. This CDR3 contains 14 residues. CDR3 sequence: CASSDESSGNTIYF. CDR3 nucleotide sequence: TGTGCCAGCAGTGATGAGAGTTCTGGAAACACCATATATTTT.

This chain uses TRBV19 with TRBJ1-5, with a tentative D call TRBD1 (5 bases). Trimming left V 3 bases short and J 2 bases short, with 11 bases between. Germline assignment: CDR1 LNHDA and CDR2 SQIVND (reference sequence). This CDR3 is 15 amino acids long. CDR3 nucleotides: TGTGCCAGTAGTATCGCCAGGGAGGGCAATCAGCCCCAGCATTTT. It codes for CASSIAREGNQPQHF.

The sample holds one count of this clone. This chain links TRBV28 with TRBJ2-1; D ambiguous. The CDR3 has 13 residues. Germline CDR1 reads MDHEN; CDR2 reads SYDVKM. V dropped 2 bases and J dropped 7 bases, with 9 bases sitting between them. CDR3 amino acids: CASSLTGVNEQFF. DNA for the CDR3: TGTGCCAGCAGTTTAACCGGTGTGAATGAGCAGTTCTTC.

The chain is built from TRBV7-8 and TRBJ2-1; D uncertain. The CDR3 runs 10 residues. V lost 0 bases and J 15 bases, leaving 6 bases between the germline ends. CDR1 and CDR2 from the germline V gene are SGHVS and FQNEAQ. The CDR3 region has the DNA TGTGCCAGCAGCTTAGCGCCGAGGTTCTTC. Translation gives CASSLAPRFF.

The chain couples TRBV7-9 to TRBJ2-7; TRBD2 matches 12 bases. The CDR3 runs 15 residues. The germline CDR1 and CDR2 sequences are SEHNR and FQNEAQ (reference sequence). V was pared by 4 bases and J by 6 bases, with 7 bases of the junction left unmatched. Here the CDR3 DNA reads TGTGCCAGCAGCTCCGCAACTAGCGGGAGGCCCGAGCAGTACTTC. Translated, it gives CASSSATSGRPEQYF.

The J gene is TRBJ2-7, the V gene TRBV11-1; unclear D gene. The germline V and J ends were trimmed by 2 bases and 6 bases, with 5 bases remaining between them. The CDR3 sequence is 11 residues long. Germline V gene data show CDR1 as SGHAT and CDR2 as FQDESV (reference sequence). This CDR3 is CASSLSIEQYF. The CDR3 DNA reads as TGTGCCAGCAGCTTAAGTATCGAGCAGTACTTC.

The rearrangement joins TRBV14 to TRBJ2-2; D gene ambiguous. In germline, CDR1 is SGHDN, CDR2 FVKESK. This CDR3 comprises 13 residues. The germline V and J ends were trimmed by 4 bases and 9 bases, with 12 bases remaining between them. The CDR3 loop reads CASSLEIWRELFF. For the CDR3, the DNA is TGTGCCAGCAGCCTCGAAATATGGAGGGAGCTGTTTTTT.

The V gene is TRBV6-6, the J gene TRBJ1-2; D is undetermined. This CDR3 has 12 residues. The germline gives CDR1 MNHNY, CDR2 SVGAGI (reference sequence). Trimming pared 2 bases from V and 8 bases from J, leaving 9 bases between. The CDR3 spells CASSYLQDGYTF. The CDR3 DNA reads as TGTGCCAGCAGTTACCTGCAGGACGGCTACACCTTC.

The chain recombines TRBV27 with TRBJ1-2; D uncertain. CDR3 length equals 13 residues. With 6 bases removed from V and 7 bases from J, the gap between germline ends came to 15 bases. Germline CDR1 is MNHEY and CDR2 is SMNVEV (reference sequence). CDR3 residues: CASREIEGGGYTF. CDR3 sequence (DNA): TGTGCCAGCAGGGAGATAGAGGGAGGTGGCTACACCTTC.

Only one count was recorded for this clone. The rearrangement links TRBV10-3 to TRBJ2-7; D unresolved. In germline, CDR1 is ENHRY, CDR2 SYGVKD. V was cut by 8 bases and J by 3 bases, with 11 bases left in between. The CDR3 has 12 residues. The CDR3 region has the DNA TGTGCCATCGGTAAAAGCCACTACGAGCAGTACTTC. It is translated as CAIGKSHYEQYF.

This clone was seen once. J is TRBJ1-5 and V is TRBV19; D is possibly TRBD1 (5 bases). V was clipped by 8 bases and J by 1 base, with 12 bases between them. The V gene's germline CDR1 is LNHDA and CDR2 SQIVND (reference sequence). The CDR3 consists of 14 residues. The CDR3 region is CASWGPGSNQPQHF. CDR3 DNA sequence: TGTGCCAGTTGGGGCCCCGGGAGCAATCAGCCCCAGCATTTT.

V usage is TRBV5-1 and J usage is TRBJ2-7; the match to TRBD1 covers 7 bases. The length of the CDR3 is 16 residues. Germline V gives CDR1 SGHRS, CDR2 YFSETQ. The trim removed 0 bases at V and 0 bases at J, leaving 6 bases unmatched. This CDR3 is CASSLAVRGSSYEQYF. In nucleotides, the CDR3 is TGCGCCAGCAGCTTGGCCGTCAGGGGGAGCTCCTACGAGCAGTACTTC. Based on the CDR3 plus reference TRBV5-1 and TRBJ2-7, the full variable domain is KAGVTQTPRYLIKTRGQQVTLSCSPISGHRSVSWYQQTPGQGLQFLFEYFSETQRNKGNFPGRFSGRQFSNSRSEMNVSTLELGDSALYLCASSLAVRGSSYEQYFGPGTRLTVT.

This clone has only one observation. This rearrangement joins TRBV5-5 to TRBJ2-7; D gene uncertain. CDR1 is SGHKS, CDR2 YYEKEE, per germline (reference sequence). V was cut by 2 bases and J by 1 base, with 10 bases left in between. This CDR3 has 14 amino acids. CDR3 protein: CASSFGLGSYEQYF. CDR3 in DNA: TGTGCCAGCAGCTTTGGATTGGGGTCCTACGAGCAGTACTTC.

The CDR3 DNA sequence: TGCGCCAGCAGCTTCACAACAGGGTCAGATACGCAGTATTTT. Translated, it gives CASSFTTGSDTQYF. The rearrangement uses TRBV5-1 and TRBJ2-3; D might be TRBD1 (6 bases). Germline loops: CDR1 SGHRS, CDR2 YFSETQ. This CDR3 region has 14 residues. The V and J ends lost 2 bases and 4 bases respectively, with 11 bases between them. Looking up the rest from reference TRBV5-1 and TRBJ2-3 gives the full variable domain: KAGVTQTPRYLIKTRGQQVTLSCSPISGHRSVSWYQQTPGQGLQFLFEYFSETQRNKGNFPGRFSGRQFSNSRSEMNVSTLELGDSALYLCASSFTTGSDTQYFGPGTRLTVL.

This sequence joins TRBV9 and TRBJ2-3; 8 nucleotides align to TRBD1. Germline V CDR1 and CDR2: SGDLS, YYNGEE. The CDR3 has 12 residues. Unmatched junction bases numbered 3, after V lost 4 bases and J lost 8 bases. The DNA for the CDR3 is TGTGCCAGCAGCCAGGACAGGGCTACGCAGTATTTT. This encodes CASSQDRATQYF.

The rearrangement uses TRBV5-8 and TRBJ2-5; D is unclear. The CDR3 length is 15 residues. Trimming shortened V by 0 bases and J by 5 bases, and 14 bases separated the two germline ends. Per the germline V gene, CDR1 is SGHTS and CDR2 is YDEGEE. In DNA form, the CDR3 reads TGTGCCAGCAGCTTGGCTATCACGCTCCTCGAGACCCAGTACTTC. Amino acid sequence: CASSLAITLLETQYF.

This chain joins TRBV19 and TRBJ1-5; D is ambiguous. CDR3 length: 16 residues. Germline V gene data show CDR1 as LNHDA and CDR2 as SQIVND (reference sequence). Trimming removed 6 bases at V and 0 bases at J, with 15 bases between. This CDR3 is CASSHSEGDSNQPQHF. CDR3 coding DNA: TGTGCCAGTAGCCACTCGGAAGGAGATAGCAATCAGCCCCAGCATTTT.

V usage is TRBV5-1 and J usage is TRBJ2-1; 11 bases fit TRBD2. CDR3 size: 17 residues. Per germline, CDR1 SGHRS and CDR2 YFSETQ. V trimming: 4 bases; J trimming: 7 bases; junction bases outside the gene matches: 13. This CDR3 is CASSLTLSGRGRNEQFF. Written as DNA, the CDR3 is TGCGCCAGCAGCCTAACCCTTAGCGGGAGGGGACGGAATGAGCAGTTCTTC.

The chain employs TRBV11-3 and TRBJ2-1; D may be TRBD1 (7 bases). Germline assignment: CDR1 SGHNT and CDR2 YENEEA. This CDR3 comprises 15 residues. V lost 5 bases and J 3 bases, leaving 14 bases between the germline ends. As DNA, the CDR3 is TGTGCCAGCAGCCTTGGAGGGGGCGTCTACAATGAGCAGTTCTTC. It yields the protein CASSLGGGVYNEQFF.